A single sample is the source of the 9 T cell receptor beta chains below, sequenced in a study of T cell changes during pregnancy in multiple sclerosis (dated by TCRdb to about 2019). The library relied on the immunoSEQ multiplex PCR assay. TCRdb stores this immuneACCESS table with in-frame sequences only. Part of the clones is absent; in the studies checked, under half of the shortfall reflects unresolved V genes, and no reason is known for the rest. This sample has about 59,000 clones in its table, and less than 95% of those were observed once. The ten biggest clones cover over 5% of the sample. The source was peripheral blood, collected in the third trimester of pregnancy. The source is a female donor in good health, enrolled as a control in a pregnancy study.

With respect to this clone: Mismatch with germline at one junction end may stem from a read error. The chain combines TRBV19 with TRBJ2-7; 7 bases match TRBD1. Germline V gene sequence: CDR1 LNHDA, CDR2 SQIVND (reference sequence). The CDR3 consists of 15 residues. The CDR3 loop is CAGSNENRGSYEQYF. For the CDR3, the DNA is TGTGCCGGTAGTAACGAGAACAGGGGCTCCTACGAGCAGTACTTC. The complete variable domain, with remaining parts taken from reference TRBV19 and TRBJ2-7, reads DGGITQSPKYLFRKEGQNVTLSCEQNLNHDAMYWYRQDPGQGLRLIYYSQIVNDFQKGDIAEGYSVSREKKESFPLTVTSAQKNPTAFYLCAGSNENRGSYEQYFGPGTRLTVT.

This clone was picked up one time. This sequence joins TRBV6-1 and TRBJ2-7; 8 bases fit TRBD2. After removal of 7 bases from V and 4 bases from J, the junction contained 6 bases not matched to a gene. CDR3 length: 13 amino acids. The germline V gene has CDR1 MNHNS and CDR2 SASEGT. The CDR3 loop is CASTSREEYEQYF. CDR3 nucleotides: TGTGCCAGCACCTCGCGGGAGGAATACGAGCAGTACTTC.

The rearrangement joins TRBV6-1 to TRBJ1-3; no firm D call. Trimming cost V 0 bases and J 7 bases, with 7 bases left between them. In germline, CDR1 is MNHNS, CDR2 SASEGT. The CDR3 is 13 amino acids. The CDR3 DNA follows: TGTGCCAGCAGTGAAGCGCTTCGGAACACCATATATTTT. This translates into CASSEALRNTIYF.

This clone appeared once. The chain joins TRBV2 to TRBJ2-2; 10 nucleotides align to TRBD1. Germline loops: CDR1 SNHLY, CDR2 FYNNEI. V shed 7 bases, J shed 5 bases, and the junction held 22 bases outside the gene matches. The CDR3 runs to 20 residues. CDR3 residues: CASTRDRGRRTGGETGELFF. The CDR3 DNA follows: TGTGCCAGCACCAGAGACAGGGGGCGCCGAACGGGAGGCGAAACCGGGGAGCTGTTTTTT.

The V call is TRBV2, the J call TRBJ2-1; TRBD2 matches 9 bases. The CDR3 runs 16 residues. V was pared by 6 bases and J by 8 bases, with 14 bases of the junction left unmatched. CDR1 and CDR2 from the germline V gene are SNHLY and FYNNEI. The CDR3 sequence: CASSAIGLASADEQFF. In DNA form, the CDR3 reads TGTGCCAGCAGCGCGATTGGACTAGCGTCCGCCGATGAGCAGTTCTTC.

V gene TRBV5-4 combines with J gene TRBJ1-1; D is ambiguous. The CDR3 sequence is 14 residues long. V lost 2 bases and J lost 0, with 8 bases in between. The germline gives CDR1 SGHNT, CDR2 YYREEE (reference sequence). This chain's CDR3 is CASSFRTMNTEAFF. CDR3 nucleotide sequence: TGTGCCAGCAGCTTTAGAACTATGAACACTGAAGCTTTCTTT.

The rearrangement uses TRBV4-3 and TRBJ1-1, with D perhaps matching TRBD1 (5 bases). The CDR3 extends over 15 amino acids. Trimming took off 1 base at V and 3 bases at J, with 12 bases between the two ends. The germline CDR1 and CDR2 sequences are LGHNA and YSLEER. The CDR3 region has the DNA TGCGCCAGCAGCCAAGTCTCCGCAGGGCACACTGAAGCTTTCTTT. It specifies CASSQVSAGHTEAFF.

This clone was counted once. The J gene is TRBJ1-1, the V gene TRBV7-9, with a tentative D call TRBD1 (5 bases). V gave up 2 bases and J gave up 2 bases, with 9 bases separating them. CDR1 is SEHNR and CDR2 is FQNEAQ in the germline V gene (reference sequence). This CDR3 region has 14 residues. The CDR3 DNA reads as TGTGCCAGCAGCTTACAGGGCAAAAACACTGAAGCTTTCTTT. This gives the protein CASSLQGKNTEAFF.

The J gene is TRBJ1-4, the V gene TRBV5-8, with D unresolved. The V gene's germline CDR1 is SGHTS and CDR2 YDEGEE. This CDR3 has 15 amino acids. Trimming took off 0 bases at V and 2 bases at J, with 8 bases between the two ends. The CDR3 DNA follows: TGTGCCAGCAGCTTGGGGTCCCAGACTAATGAAAAACTGTTTTTT. Its translation: CASSLGSQTNEKLFF.